This record concerns one TCR beta chain sequence. V was clipped by 0 bases and J by 5 bases; unmatched bases: 6. This CDR3 has 15 residues. Germline assignment: CDR1 DFQATT and CDR2 SNEGSKA (reference sequence). These data belong to a study of identical twins. TCRdb fed the 5' RACE reads into MiXCR, producing one record per CDR3 protein. This sample has over 250,000 distinct CDR3 sequences; roughly 9.8% occur once, and the top ten carry 6% to 8.5%. These sequences were also reported in another study, on yellow fever vaccine responses in identical twins.

Sequenced sample: CD8+ T cells sorted from blood. The chain is built from TRBV20-1 and TRBJ2-1, with 8 bases identical to TRBD2. This sequence originates from a young woman in good health. The CDR3: CSAREWSSGHNEQFF. The CDR3 DNA is TGCAGTGCTAGAGAATGGTCTAGCGGGCACAATGAGCAGTTCTTC.